This T cell receptor (beta chain) was recorded in a study of control samples from healthy donors and cancer patients. Produced via immunoSEQ multiplex PCR; TCRdb's table is partial and in-frame only. The table has some 130,000 clones, 90% seen once. This CDR3 contains 15 residues. Germline CDR1 and CDR2: KGHSH and LQKENI. V was cut by 6 bases and J by 6 bases, with 17 bases left in between. The source of this sequence is a man aged 35-49 years in good health. The chain has TRBV18 and TRBJ1-4; possible D gene TRBD1, 6 bases. The sample was blood. The CDR3 spells CASSPLRGGDEKLFF. DNA for the CDR3: TGTGCCAGCTCCCCCCTGAGGGGGGGCGATGAAAAACTGTTTTTT. The full variable domain, its missing parts supplied by reference TRBV18 and TRBJ1-4, is NAGVMQNPRHLVRRRGQEARLRCSPMKGHSHVYWYRQLPEEGLKFMVYLQKENIIDESGMPKERFSAEFPKEGPSILRIQQVVRGDSAAYFCASSPLRGGDEKLFFGSGTQLSVL.